This note documents a single T cell receptor beta chain sequence. Its matching antigen is unknown. Produced via immunoSEQ multiplex PCR; TCRdb's table is partial and in-frame only. The sample lists around 35,000 clones, 70% to 75% occurring once. The sample is drawn from a study of T cells in tumors after PD-1 blockade. Overall study: No patient had prior checkpoint blockade, systemic immunosuppression, or radiotherapy within 4 weeks. A subset received ongoing vismodegib 150 mg daily alongside anti-PD-1 therapy. Peripheral blood samples averaged approximately 35,000 unique clonotypes and about 110,000 templates.

The study, taken as a whole, reports: Blood contained 40% to 50% of the tumor's TCR clonotypes.

Trimming cost V 4 bases and J 2 bases, with 7 bases left between them. The CDR3 is made up of 13 amino acids. Germline CDR1 SGHNT, CDR2 YYREEE (reference sequence). The source of this sequence is a human donor with basal cell carcinoma. The V and J genes are TRBV5-4 and TRBJ1-3; D unresolved. The specimen was PBMCs, collected after anti-PD-1 treatment. Here the CDR3 DNA reads TGTGCCAGCAGCCCGACACCTGGAAACACCATATATTTT. Its protein product is CASSPTPGNTIYF.